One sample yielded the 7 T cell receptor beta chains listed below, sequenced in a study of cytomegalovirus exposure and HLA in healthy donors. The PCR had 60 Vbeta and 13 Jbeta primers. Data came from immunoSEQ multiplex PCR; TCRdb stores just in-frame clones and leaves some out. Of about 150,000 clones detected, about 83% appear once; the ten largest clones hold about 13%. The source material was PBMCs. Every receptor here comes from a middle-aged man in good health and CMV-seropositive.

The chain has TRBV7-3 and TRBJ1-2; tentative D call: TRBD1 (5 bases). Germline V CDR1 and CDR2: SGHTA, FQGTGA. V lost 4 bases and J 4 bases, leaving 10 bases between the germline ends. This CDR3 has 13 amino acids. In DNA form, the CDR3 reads TGTGCCAGCAGCTGGGGCAGATCCTATGGCTACACCTTC. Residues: CASSWGRSYGYTF.

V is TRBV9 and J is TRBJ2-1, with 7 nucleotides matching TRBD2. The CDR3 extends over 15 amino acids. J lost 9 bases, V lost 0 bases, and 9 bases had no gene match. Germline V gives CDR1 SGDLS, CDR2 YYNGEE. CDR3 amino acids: CASSVAPRERGEQFF. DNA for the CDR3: TGTGCCAGCAGCGTAGCTCCCAGGGAGCGGGGTGAGCAGTTCTTC.

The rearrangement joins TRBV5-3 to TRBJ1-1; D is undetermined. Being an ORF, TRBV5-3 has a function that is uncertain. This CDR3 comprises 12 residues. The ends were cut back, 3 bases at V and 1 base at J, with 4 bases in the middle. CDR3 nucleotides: TGTGCCAGAAGCTCAGAGAACACTGAAGCTTTCTTT. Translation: CARSSENTEAFF.

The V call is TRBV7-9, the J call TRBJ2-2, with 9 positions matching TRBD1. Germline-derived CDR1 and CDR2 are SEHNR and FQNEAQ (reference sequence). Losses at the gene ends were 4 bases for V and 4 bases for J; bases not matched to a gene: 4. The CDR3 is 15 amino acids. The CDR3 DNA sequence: TGTGCCAGCAGCTCCGTGACAGGGGGCACCGGGGAGCTGTTTTTT. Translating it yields CASSSVTGGTGELFF.

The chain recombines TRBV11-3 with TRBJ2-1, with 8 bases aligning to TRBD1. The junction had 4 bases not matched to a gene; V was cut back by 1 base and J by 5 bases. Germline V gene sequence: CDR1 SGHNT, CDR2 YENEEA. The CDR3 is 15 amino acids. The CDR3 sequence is CASSLGQGTDNEQFF. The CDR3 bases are TGTGCCAGCAGCTTAGGACAGGGGACCGACAATGAGCAGTTCTTC.

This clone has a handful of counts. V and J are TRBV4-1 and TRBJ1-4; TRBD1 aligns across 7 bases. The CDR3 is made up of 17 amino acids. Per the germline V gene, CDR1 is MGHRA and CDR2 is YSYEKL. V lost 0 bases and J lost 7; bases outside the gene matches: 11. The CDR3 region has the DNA TGCGCCAGCAGCCAAGATTGGGTGACAGGGAGCGCTGAAAAACTGTTTTTT. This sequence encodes CASSQDWVTGSAEKLFF.

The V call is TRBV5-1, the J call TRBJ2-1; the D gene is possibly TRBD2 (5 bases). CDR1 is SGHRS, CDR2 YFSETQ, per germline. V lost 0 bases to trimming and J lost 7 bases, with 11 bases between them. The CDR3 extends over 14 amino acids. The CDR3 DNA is TGCGCCAGCAGCTTGGCGGGGTCTAAAAATGAGCAGTTCTTC. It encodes CASSLAGSKNEQFF. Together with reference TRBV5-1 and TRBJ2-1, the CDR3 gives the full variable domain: KAGVTQTPRYLIKTRGQQVTLSCSPISGHRSVSWYQQTPGQGLQFLFEYFSETQRNKGNFPGRFSGRQFSNSRSEMNVSTLELGDSALYLCASSLAGSKNEQFFGPGTRLTVL.